The 32 T cell receptor beta chains given below trace back to one sample, sequenced in a study of T cells in Graves' hyperthyroidism and ophthalmopathy. Amplification of TCR beta CDR3 regions was performed using RNA transcripts as template. In the first-round RT-PCR of the TCR CDR3, the HTBI primer set was used. TCRdb independently ran MiXCR on the multiplex PCR reads; one entry per CDR3 protein. This table holds more than 300,000 distinct CDR3 sequences, around 20% found once. Sequencing was carried out using blood. Source of these receptors: a young man with Graves' ophthalmopathy.

A few counts support this clonotype. The V gene is TRBV5-8, the J gene TRBJ1-1, with D maybe TRBD1 (5 bases). CDR3 size: 14 residues. Trimming removed 3 bases at V and 3 bases at J, with 12 bases between. Germline CDR1 is SGHTS and CDR2 is YDEGEE. CDR3 amino acids: CASSWGLRYTEAFF. Here the CDR3 DNA reads TGTGCCAGCAGCTGGGGACTTAGGTACACTGAAGCTTTCTTT. Full variable domain (outside the CDR3, taken from reference TRBV5-8 and TRBJ1-1): EAGVTQSPTHLIKTRGQQATLRCSPISGHTSVYWYQQALGLGLQFLLWYDEGEERNRGNFPPRFSGRQFPNYSSELNVNALELEDSALYLCASSWGLRYTEAFFGQGTRLTVV.

There are many counts of this clonotype. The V call is TRBV20-1, the J call TRBJ2-7; D remains unclear. The CDR3 length is 15 residues. V dropped 1 base and J dropped 1 base, with 14 bases sitting between them. Germline CDR1 is DFQATT and CDR2 is SNEGSKA (reference sequence). This CDR3 reads CSARGARYLSYEQYF. CDR3 sequence (DNA): TGCAGTGCTAGAGGCGCGCGGTACCTTTCCTACGAGCAGTACTTC.

V gene TRBV7-3 combines with J gene TRBJ2-2; 11 bases line up with TRBD2. This CDR3 has 18 residues. Germline CDR1 SGHTA, CDR2 FQGTGA. The V and J ends lost 3 bases and 3 bases, in that order; junction bases with no gene match: 9. CDR3 residues: CASSFERTSGGYTGELFF. The CDR3 region has the DNA TGTGCCAGCAGCTTCGAACGAACTAGCGGGGGATACACCGGGGAGCTGTTTTTT. Together with reference TRBV7-3 and TRBJ2-2, the CDR3 gives the full variable domain: GAGVSQTPSNKVTEKGKYVELRCDPISGHTALYWYRQSLGQGPEFLIYFQGTGAADDSGLPNDRFFAVRPEGSVSTLKIQRTERGDSAVYLCASSFERTSGGYTGELFFGEGSRLTVL.

This clonotype has just a few counts. The chain joins TRBV29-1 to TRBJ2-3, with 9 bases fitting TRBD2. Germline V gives CDR1 SQVTM, CDR2 ANQGSEA. V shed 0 bases and J 2 bases; nucleotides not matched to a gene: 9. The CDR3 spans 17 residues. The CDR3 sequence: CSVEDPSGEPATDTQYF. In DNA, the CDR3 is TGCAGCGTTGAAGATCCTAGCGGGGAGCCGGCCACAGATACGCAGTATTTT.

The V and J genes are TRBV27 and TRBJ2-1; TRBD2 is a possible D gene (6 bases). This CDR3 contains 17 residues. The V gene's germline CDR1 is MNHEY and CDR2 SMNVEV (reference sequence). The germline V and J ends were trimmed by 1 base and 3 bases, with 16 bases remaining between them. CDR3 loop: CASSLYTGDFVYNEQFF. CDR3 DNA: TGTGCCAGCAGTTTATACACGGGGGACTTTGTCTACAATGAGCAGTTCTTC.

This clonotype was seen repeatedly, ten times or more. This sequence joins TRBV7-8 and TRBJ2-7, with D perhaps matching TRBD1 (6 bases). The CDR3 is 14 amino acids. V lost 6 bases and J 4 bases, leaving 16 bases between the germline ends. Germline-derived CDR1 and CDR2 are SGHVS and FQNEAQ. This chain's CDR3 is CASRSQQGVYEQYF. In DNA form, the CDR3 reads TGTGCCAGCAGGAGTCAACAGGGTGTATACGAGCAGTACTTC.

The chain recombines TRBV12-3 or TRBV12-4 with TRBJ2-7, with 7 bases lining up with TRBD1. The trim removed 4 bases at V and 4 bases at J, leaving 7 bases unmatched. This CDR3 comprises 14 residues. CDR3 sequence: CASSSGTVMYEQYF. The CDR3 bases are TGTGCCAGCAGTTCCGGGACAGTGATGTACGAGCAGTACTTC.

The sample holds many counts of this clonotype. The genes are TRBV12-3 or TRBV12-4 and TRBJ2-7; TRBD1 might be the D (7 bases). The length of the CDR3 is 13 residues. With 10 bases removed from V and 6 bases from J, the gap between germline ends came to 19 bases. CDR3 bases: TGTGCCACTGCCGGGACAGCCGGGGGCGAGCAGTACTTC. Translating gives CATAGTAGGEQYF.

The chain carries TRBV25-1 and TRBJ2-3; no firm D call. The CDR3 is made up of 15 amino acids. Trimming left V 4 bases short and J 2 bases short, with 13 bases between. The germline CDR1 and CDR2 sequences are MGHDK and SYGVNS. CDR3 sequence: CASSVGGANTDTQYF. Here the CDR3 DNA reads TGTGCCAGCAGTGTGGGCGGCGCCAACACAGATACGCAGTATTTT.

This clonotype was recorded at least ten times. The chain has TRBV27 and TRBJ2-3; 9 bases are a match to TRBD2. The germline gives CDR1 MNHEY, CDR2 SMNVEV (reference sequence). V lost 2 bases, J lost 5 bases, and 8 bases stayed unmatched. The CDR3 is made up of 16 amino acids. The CDR3 loop reads CASSLERGLARDTQYF. CDR3 DNA: TGTGCCAGCAGTTTAGAGCGGGGACTAGCACGAGATACGCAGTATTTT.

J is TRBJ1-1 and V is TRBV4-1; the match to TRBD1 covers 9 bases. From germline, CDR1 is MGHRA and CDR2 YSYEKL. The CDR3 has 13 residues. The trim removed 4 bases at V and 7 bases at J, leaving 4 bases unmatched. CDR3 region: CASSPPGQGEAFF. The CDR3 region has the DNA TGCGCCAGCAGCCCACCGGGACAGGGTGAAGCTTTCTTT.

The rearrangement uses TRBV24-1 and TRBJ2-5; TRBD1 matches at 9 bases. The CDR3 runs 15 residues. The ends lost 4 bases at V and 2 bases at J; junction bases unmatched: 4. The germline gives CDR1 KGHDR, CDR2 SFDVKD. DNA of the CDR3: TGTGCCACCAGTGACCGAGACAGGGGGCAAGAGACCCAGTACTTC. It encodes CATSDRDRGQETQYF.

On this clonotype: A single base separates this from a much larger clone, so it may be a read error. Lacking the conserved final phenylalanine or tryptophan, this CDR3 likely reflects a read error. The chain employs TRBV28 and TRBJ2-1; 10 nucleotides match TRBD2. The CDR3 is 20 amino acids. Unmatched junction bases numbered 21, after V lost 4 bases and J lost 6 bases. The germline gives CDR1 MDHEN, CDR2 SYDVKM. CDR3: CASSSSYILSSGGWGNEQFS. CDR3 coding DNA: TGTGCCAGCAGTTCCTCTTACATCCTTTCTAGCGGGGGTTGGGGCAATGAGCAGTTCTCC.

This clonotype was detected ten times or more. The chain has TRBV5-5 and TRBJ2-1, with D tentatively TRBD1 or TRBD2 (5 bases each). Deletions cut 0 bases from V and 0 bases from J, with 7 bases between. CDR3 length equals 15 residues. CDR1 is SGHKS, CDR2 YYEKEE, per germline (reference sequence). This CDR3 is CASSLEGSSYNEQFF. The CDR3 region has the DNA TGTGCCAGCAGCTTGGAGGGGAGCTCCTACAATGAGCAGTTCTTC.

This clonotype was detected only a few times. The gene calls are TRBV7-9 and TRBJ2-2; D gene uncertain. CDR1 is SEHNR, CDR2 FQNEAQ, per germline (reference sequence). V gave up 1 base and J gave up 5 bases, with 8 bases separating them. CDR3 length: 14 amino acids. CDR3 coding DNA: TGTGCCAGCAGCTTAGAGGTAGTAACCGGGGAGCTGTTTTTT. It yields the protein CASSLEVVTGELFF.

This clonotype has a count of ten or more. J is TRBJ1-2 and V is TRBV7-9; D unclear. CDR3 size: 12 residues. Germline V gene data show CDR1 as SEHNR and CDR2 as FQNEAQ (reference sequence). The germline V and J ends were trimmed by 6 bases and 6 bases, with 11 bases remaining between them. CDR3 nucleotides: TGTGCCAGCAGTCTCGGGCTGGATGGCTACACCTTC. It specifies CASSLGLDGYTF.

The V call is TRBV28, the J call TRBJ2-5, with TRBD2 matching 8 bases. CDR1 and CDR2 (germline): MDHEN, SYDVKM. V shed 6 bases and J 2 bases; nucleotides not matched to a gene: 8. The CDR3 is 15 amino acids. CDR3 region: CASSPGGATQETQYF. As DNA, the CDR3 is TGTGCCAGCAGCCCCGGGGGGGCCACTCAAGAGACCCAGTACTTC.

The sample holds many counts of this clonotype. CDR3 bases: TGTGCCAGCAGCGGCTACGGGACAGAAGGGTGGGGGGACACTGAAGCTTTCTTT. Its translation: CASSGYGTEGWGDTEAFF. This sequence joins TRBV11-2 and TRBJ1-1; TRBD1 matches 7 bases. The CDR3 is made up of 18 amino acids. The V and J ends lost 5 bases and 3 bases, in that order; junction bases with no gene match: 18. CDR1 and CDR2 (germline): SGHAT, FQNNGV. Complete variable domain (other parts from reference TRBV11-2 and TRBJ1-1): EAGVAQSPRYKIIEKRQSVAFWCNPISGHATLYWYQQILGQGPKLLIQFQNNGVVDDSQLPKDRFSAERLKGVDSTLKIQPAKLEDSAVYLCASSGYGTEGWGDTEAFFGQGTRLTVV.

This clonotype has at least ten counts. V usage is TRBV20-1 and J usage is TRBJ2-5; 10 bases map to TRBD2. J was trimmed by 5 bases and V by 2 bases; bases with no gene match: 11. The CDR3 has 16 amino acids. The V gene's germline CDR1 is DFQATT and CDR2 SNEGSKA (reference sequence). CDR3 bases: TGCAGTGCTAGATCTTCTAGCGGGGGATTCACGGAGACCCAGTACTTC. Translating it yields CSARSSSGGFTETQYF.

This clonotype was observed many times. The CDR3 loop is CSPRGLVADTQYF. The CDR3 bases are TGCAGTCCCAGGGGGCTAGTGGCAGATACGCAGTATTTT. The V and J genes are TRBV20-1 and TRBJ2-3; 8 positions match TRBD1. The J segment lost 4 bases and the V segment lost 8 bases, leaving 8 bases of the junction unmatched. The V gene's germline CDR1 is DFQATT and CDR2 SNEGSKA (reference sequence). The CDR3 covers 13 residues.

Concerning this clonotype itself: Possible read error: a much larger clone is one base away. The CDR3 does not close with the conserved phenylalanine or tryptophan, likely indicating a read error. V usage is TRBV7-9 and J usage is TRBJ2-3; D possibly corresponds to TRBD2 (8 bases). The CDR3 has 16 amino acids. Looked up from germline, CDR1 is SEHNR and CDR2 is FQNEAQ (reference sequence). The CDR3 sequence: CASSHTGAGGTYTQYS. The CDR3 nucleotides are TGTGCCAGCAGCCATACAGGGGCGGGGGGCACATATACGCAGTATTCT.

The table lists this clonotype with a few counts. The chain employs TRBV3-1 and TRBJ2-3; D perhaps matches TRBD2 (6 bases). V shed 6 bases and J shed 1 base, with 26 bases lying between them. Per germline, CDR1 LGHDT and CDR2 YNNKEL (reference sequence). The CDR3 runs 19 residues. CDR3 DNA sequence: TGTGCCAGCAGGAAGAGTGGCGGGACCTATAAACTTCGCACAGATACGCAGTATTTT. It is translated as CASRKSGGTYKLRTDTQYF.

This clonotype turned up a few times. V gene TRBV7-9 combines with J gene TRBJ1-3; D unresolved. CDR3 length: 15 residues. CDR1 is SEHNR, CDR2 FQNEAQ, per germline (reference sequence). Trimming removed 6 bases from V and 0 bases from J, with 12 bases in between. The CDR3 DNA reads as TGTGCCAGCAGTCCCCCAATTTCCTCTGGAAACACCATATATTTT. Amino acid sequence: CASSPPISSGNTIYF.

This chain links TRBV18 with TRBJ2-3, with D perhaps TRBD2 (6 bases). CDR1 is KGHSH and CDR2 is LQKENI in the germline V gene. The CDR3 runs to 17 residues. The V end was cut by 2 bases, the J end by 0 bases, with 15 bases between. The CDR3 protein is CASSPSYAGTSTDTQYF. The CDR3, as DNA: TGTGCCAGCTCACCATCCTACGCGGGGACGAGCACAGATACGCAGTATTTT. Combining the CDR3 with reference TRBV18 and TRBJ2-3 gives the whole variable domain NAGVMQNPRHLVRRRGQEARLRCSPMKGHSHVYWYRQLPEEGLKFMVYLQKENIIDESGMPKERFSAEFPKEGPSILRIQQVVRGDSAAYFCASSPSYAGTSTDTQYFGPGTRLTVL.

This clonotype was counted at least ten times. V and J are TRBV20-1 and TRBJ2-7; no definite D call. Germline loops: CDR1 DFQATT, CDR2 SNEGSKA (reference sequence). The CDR3 has 13 residues. V gave up 6 bases and J gave up 1 base, with 13 bases separating them. The CDR3 here is CSAPHSRSYEQYF. CDR3 nucleotides: TGCAGTGCCCCCCACTCGCGTTCCTACGAGCAGTACTTC.

CDR3 protein: CAISGTLADTQYF. Here the CDR3 DNA reads TGTGCCATCAGTGGGACCCTAGCTGATACGCAGTATTTT. This chain connects TRBV10-3 to TRBJ2-3; D is perhaps TRBD2 (5 bases). Germline values: CDR1 ENHRY, CDR2 SYGVKD. The V end was cut by 4 bases, the J end by 6 bases, with 11 bases between. This CDR3 spans 13 amino acids.

This clonotype was observed many times. V is TRBV3-1 and J is TRBJ2-3; possibly TRBD1 or TRBD2 for D (5 bases each). CDR1 is LGHDT and CDR2 is YNNKEL in the germline V gene (reference sequence). Trimming stripped 1 base from V and 2 bases from J, with 10 bases between. CDR3 length: 15 residues. CDR3 loop: CASSQGQGDTDTQYF. The CDR3 DNA reads TGTGCCAGCAGCCAAGGGCAGGGAGACACAGATACGCAGTATTTT.

The table lists this clonotype with a few counts. This sequence joins TRBV18 and TRBJ2-7; 7 bases align to TRBD1. Germline V gene data show CDR1 as KGHSH and CDR2 as LQKENI. The CDR3 runs 14 residues. With 6 bases clipped from V and 3 bases from J, the junction kept 8 bases outside the gene matches. Here the CDR3 DNA reads TGTGCCAGCTCCCCAGACAGGGTCCACTACGAGCAGTACTTC. Translating gives CASSPDRVHYEQYF.

The chain carries TRBV7-6 and TRBJ2-7; 13 bases line up with TRBD2. V shed 6 bases, J shed 0 bases, and the junction held 5 bases outside the gene matches. Germline V CDR1 and CDR2: SGHVS, FNYEAQ. This CDR3 comprises 16 residues. The CDR3 DNA follows: TGTGCCAGCAGTTCACTAGCGGGGGGGAGCTCCTACGAGCAGTACTTC. Translated: CASSSLAGGSSYEQYF.

This clonotype appeared many times. The chain is built from TRBV24-1 and TRBJ2-7, with D perhaps TRBD2 (6 bases). The CDR3 loop spans 15 amino acids. V dropped 5 bases and J dropped 0 bases, with 13 bases sitting between them. In germline, CDR1 is KGHDR, CDR2 SFDVKD. CDR3 sequence (DNA): TGTGCCACCAGTGTCGGGACGGGAGCCTCCTACGAGCAGTACTTC. It encodes CATSVGTGASYEQYF.

The chain recombines TRBV5-1 with TRBJ1-1; 7 bases agree with TRBD1. The V and J ends lost 4 bases and 1 base, in that order; junction bases with no gene match: 10. The CDR3 covers 16 residues. CDR1 is SGHRS and CDR2 is YFSETQ in the germline V gene. The CDR3, as DNA: TGCGCCAGCAGCCCTCCAACGACAGGGCAGAACACTGAAGCTTTCTTT. It yields the protein CASSPPTTGQNTEAFF.

This chain links TRBV28 with TRBJ2-1; 11 bases line up with TRBD1. After removal of 3 bases from V and 4 bases from J, the junction contained 11 bases not matched to a gene. Per germline, CDR1 MDHEN and CDR2 SYDVKM. This CDR3 spans 18 amino acids. CDR3 in DNA: TGTGCCAGCAGTTTTTGGGACAGGGGGTCGTTAGGATACAATGAGCAGTTCTTC. As protein: CASSFWDRGSLGYNEQFF.